This T cell receptor (beta chain) was identified during a study of blood T cell repertoires in COVID-19. V gave up 5 bases and J gave up 0 bases, with 13 bases separating them. CDR1 SGHVS and CDR2 FQNEAQ come from the germline V gene. The CDR3 is made up of 15 amino acids. The protocol was immunoSEQ multiplex PCR, while the TCRdb copy is restricted to in-frame clones and leaves out a portion. The sample has about 300,000 clones; about 90% are singletons. This chain connects TRBV7-8 to TRBJ1-2; D is possibly TRBD1 (6 bases). The specimen was PBMCs or T cells enriched from blood (not recorded which). This TCR was sampled from a young woman who had recovered from COVID-19. CDR3 amino acids: CASSPRTVTNYGYTF. In nucleotides, the CDR3 is TGTGCCAGCAGCCCAAGGACAGTGACTAACTATGGCTACACCTTC.